This TCR beta chain was found in a study of blood T cell repertoires in COVID-19. For the study at large: The origin of the acute and convalescent COVID-19 samples was the United States, Italy and Spain. PBMCs, B-cell-depleted T cells, or T cells provided the cDNA or gDNA that made up the material.

This CDR3 spans 13 amino acids. CDR1 and CDR2 (germline): MDHEN, SYDVKM. The V gene end was trimmed by 6 bases and the J gene end by 8 bases; junction bases not matched to a gene: 8. Authors' data handling: Cell counts per sample came from amplifying reference gene primers. Assay: immunoSEQ multiplex PCR; the TCRdb copy retains only in-frame clones and omits some. The V and J calls and the clone size are those of that table, but D and trimming were determined from the DNA. The sample shows some 170,000 clones, roughly 90% of them seen only once. Sample: peripheral blood. This receptor was obtained from a man in his fifties or sixties with active or convalescent COVID-19. V usage is TRBV28 and J usage is TRBJ1-1, with 8 bases aligning to TRBD1. The CDR3 DNA follows: TGTGCCAGCAGAAACAGGGGGAATCTAGAAGCTTTCTTT. Translated: CASRNRGNLEAFF.